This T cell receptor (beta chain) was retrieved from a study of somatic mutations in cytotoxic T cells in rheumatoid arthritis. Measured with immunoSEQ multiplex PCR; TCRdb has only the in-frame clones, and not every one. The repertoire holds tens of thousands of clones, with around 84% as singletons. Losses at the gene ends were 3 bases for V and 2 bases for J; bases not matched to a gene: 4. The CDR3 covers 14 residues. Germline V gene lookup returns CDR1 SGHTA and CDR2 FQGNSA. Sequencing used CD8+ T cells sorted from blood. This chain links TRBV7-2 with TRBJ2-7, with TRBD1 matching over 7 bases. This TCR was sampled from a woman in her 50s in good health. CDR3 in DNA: TGTGCCAGCAGCTTTGGGACAGAAACCTACGAGCAGTACTTC. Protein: CASSFGTETYEQYF.